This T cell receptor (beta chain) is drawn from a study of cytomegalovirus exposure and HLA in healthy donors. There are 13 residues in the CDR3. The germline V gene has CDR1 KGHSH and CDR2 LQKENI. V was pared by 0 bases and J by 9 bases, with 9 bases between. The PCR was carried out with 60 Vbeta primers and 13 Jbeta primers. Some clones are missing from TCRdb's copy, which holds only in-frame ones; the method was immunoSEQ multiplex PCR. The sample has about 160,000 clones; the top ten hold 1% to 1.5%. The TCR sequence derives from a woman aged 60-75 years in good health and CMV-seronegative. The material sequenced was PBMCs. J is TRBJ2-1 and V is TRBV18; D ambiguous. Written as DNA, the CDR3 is TGTGCCAGCTCACCACCTCCCAGAGGTGAGCAGTTCTTC. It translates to CASSPPPRGEQFF.